The 13 T cell receptor beta chains below come from one sample, sequenced in a study of blood T cell repertoires in COVID-19. Sequenced by immunoSEQ multiplex PCR; TCRdb stores in-frame clones only, minus some. Here the sample spans 150,000 or so clones, 70% to 90% being singletons. Sequencing was performed on peripheral blood. These receptors all come from a woman in her 50s with COVID-19, enrolled during active disease.

This chain connects TRBV7-9 to TRBJ2-3; TRBD2 agrees at 13 bases. Germline values: CDR1 SEHNR, CDR2 FQNEAQ (reference sequence). With 5 bases clipped from V and 0 bases from J, the junction kept 8 bases outside the gene matches. The CDR3 contains 18 residues. In DNA, the CDR3 is TGTGCCAGCAGCCAGACTAGCGGGGGGCCCCTTAGCACAGATACGCAGTATTTT. This sequence encodes CASSQTSGGPLSTDTQYF.

The chain combines TRBV7-2 with TRBJ1-5, with 10 positions matching TRBD1. Losses at the gene ends were 4 bases for V and 3 bases for J; bases not matched to a gene: 12. This CDR3 has 18 residues. Germline V gene data show CDR1 as SGHTA and CDR2 as FQGNSA. The CDR3 sequence is CASSSHPIGQGVNQPQHF. The CDR3 DNA sequence: TGTGCCAGCAGCTCGCACCCCATAGGACAGGGGGTCAATCAGCCCCAGCATTTT. Full variable domain (outside the CDR3, taken from reference TRBV7-2 and TRBJ1-5): GAGVSQSPSNKVTEKGKDVELRCDPISGHTALYWYRQSLGQGLEFLIYFQGNSAPDKSGLPSDRFSAERTGGSVSTLTIQRTQQEDSAVYLCASSSHPIGQGVNQPQHFGDGTRLSIL.

The chain recombines TRBV4-1 with TRBJ2-5; TRBD2 aligns across 9 bases. With V trimmed by 4 bases and J by 5 bases, 8 bases remained unmatched. The CDR3 loop spans 15 amino acids. Germline V gives CDR1 MGHRA, CDR2 YSYEKL. The chain's CDR3 is CASSREAGGLETQYF. The DNA for the CDR3 is TGCGCCAGCAGCCGGGAGGCGGGGGGGCTGGAGACCCAGTACTTC.

J is TRBJ2-5 and V is TRBV6-4, with a possible D match to TRBD2 (6 bases). The CDR3 runs 16 residues. Trimming left V 7 bases short and J 2 bases short, with 20 bases between. Germline V gives CDR1 MRHNA, CDR2 SNTAGT. CDR3 coding DNA: TGTGCCAGCACCCCGGGAGTGGCGGGGAAGCAAGAGACCCAGTACTTC. This codes for CASTPGVAGKQETQYF.

This chain joins TRBV5-1 and TRBJ2-5; 10 nucleotides align to TRBD1. V gave up 3 bases and J gave up 4 bases; unmatched junction bases: 6. The CDR3 extends over 15 amino acids. CDR1 is SGHRS and CDR2 is YFSETQ in the germline V gene. The CDR3 loop is CASSYGQGGLETQYF. CDR3 bases: TGCGCCAGCAGCTATGGACAGGGGGGCCTAGAGACCCAGTACTTC.

The CDR3 region is CASSLWSGSNQPQHF. The CDR3 nucleotides are TGTGCCAGCAGTTTGTGGTCAGGGAGCAATCAGCCCCAGCATTTT. The chain combines TRBV28 with TRBJ1-5, with D perhaps matching TRBD1 (5 bases). In germline, CDR1 is MDHEN, CDR2 SYDVKM. Trimming left V 3 bases short and J 1 base short, with 10 bases between. The CDR3 runs 15 residues.

J is TRBJ2-1 and V is TRBV3-1 (or the pseudogene TRBV3-2); the match to TRBD2 covers 8 bases. With V trimmed by 4 bases and J by 3 bases, 14 bases remained unmatched. In germline, CDR1 is LGHDT, CDR2 YNNKEL (reference sequence). This CDR3 contains 18 residues. CDR3 sequence reads: CASSPIGAGGLLYNEQFF. Written as DNA, the CDR3 is TGTGCCAGCAGCCCCATTGGCGCGGGGGGCCTTCTCTACAATGAGCAGTTCTTC.

V usage is TRBV2 and J usage is TRBJ1-2; 7 bases agree with TRBD1. This CDR3 comprises 14 residues. Unmatched junction bases numbered 1, after V lost 3 bases and J lost 0 bases. Germline-derived CDR1 and CDR2 are SNHLY and FYNNEI. The CDR3 region has the DNA TGTGCCAGCAGTGAGAGGGGGCCTAACTATGGCTACACCTTC. This translates into CASSERGPNYGYTF.

This chain uses TRBV6-5 with TRBJ1-2; the match to TRBD1 covers 10 bases. This CDR3 has 13 residues. From germline, CDR1 is MNHEY and CDR2 SVGAGI. Unmatched junction bases numbered 6, after V lost 6 bases and J lost 8 bases. CDR3 sequence: CASSRQGAWGYTF. For the CDR3, the DNA is TGTGCCAGCAGCCGACAGGGGGCTTGGGGCTACACCTTC.

The DNA for the CDR3 is TGCGCCAGCAGCCAAGATTCGATTAGCGGGGAAGGAACCGGGGAGCTGTTTTTT. Amino acid sequence: CASSQDSISGEGTGELFF. The chain uses TRBV4-1 and TRBJ2-2; TRBD2 matches at 8 bases. The V and J ends lost 0 bases and 5 bases, in that order; junction bases with no gene match: 11. Germline V gene data show CDR1 as MGHRA and CDR2 as YSYEKL. The CDR3 spans 18 residues.

The chain is built from TRBV7-7 and TRBJ2-7; the D gene is possibly TRBD1 (6 bases). This CDR3 is 13 amino acids long. CDR1 SSHAT and CDR2 FNYEAQ come from the germline V gene (reference sequence). The V end was cut by 5 bases, the J end by 0 bases, with 8 bases between. This chain's CDR3 is CASSPGHSYEQYF. CDR3 nucleotides: TGTGCCAGCAGCCCGGGACACTCCTACGAGCAGTACTTC.

The V call is TRBV7-8, the J call TRBJ2-7; a possible D gene is TRBD1 (6 bases). Germline CDR1 and CDR2: SGHVS and FQNEAQ. This CDR3 is 16 amino acids long. Trimming shortened V by 0 bases and J by 1 base, and 13 bases separated the two germline ends. The CDR3 DNA is TGTGCCAGCAGCTTAGCTCGGACAGTAGGATCCTACGAGCAGTACTTC. It yields the protein CASSLARTVGSYEQYF. The full variable domain, rest sourced from reference TRBV7-8 and TRBJ2-7, is GAGVSQSPRYKVAKRGQDVALRCDPISGHVSLFWYQQALGQGPEFLTYFQNEAQLDKSGLPSDRFFAERPEGSVSTLKIQRTQQEDSAVYLCASSLARTVGSYEQYFGPGTRLTVT.

This chain uses TRBV4-2 with TRBJ1-2; 8 nucleotides align to TRBD1. The CDR3 runs to 14 residues. CDR1 and CDR2 from the germline V gene are LGHNA and YNFKEQ. Trimming took 0 bases from V and 4 from J; bases not matched to a gene: 1. The CDR3 DNA follows: TGTGCCAGCAGCCAAGAGACAGGGGTCTATGGCTACACCTTC. Translated, it gives CASSQETGVYGYTF.